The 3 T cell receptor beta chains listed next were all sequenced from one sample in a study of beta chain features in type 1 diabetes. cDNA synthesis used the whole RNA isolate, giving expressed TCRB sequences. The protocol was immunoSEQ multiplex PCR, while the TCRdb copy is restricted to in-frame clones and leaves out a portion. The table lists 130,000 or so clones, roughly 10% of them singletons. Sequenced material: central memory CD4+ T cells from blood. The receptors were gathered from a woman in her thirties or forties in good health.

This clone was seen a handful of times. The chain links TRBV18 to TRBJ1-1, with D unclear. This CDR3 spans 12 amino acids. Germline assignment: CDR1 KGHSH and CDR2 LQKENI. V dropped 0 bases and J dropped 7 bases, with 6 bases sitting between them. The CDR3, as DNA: TGTGCCAGCTCACCACCGGTTAGTGAAGCTTTCTTT. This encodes CASSPPVSEAFF.

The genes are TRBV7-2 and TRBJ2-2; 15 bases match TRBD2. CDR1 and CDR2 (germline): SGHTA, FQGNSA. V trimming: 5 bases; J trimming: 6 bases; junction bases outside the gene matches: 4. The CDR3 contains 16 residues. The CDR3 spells CASSTRTSGGAGELFF. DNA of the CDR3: TGTGCCAGCAGCACCCGGACTAGCGGGGGGGCCGGGGAGCTGTTTTTT. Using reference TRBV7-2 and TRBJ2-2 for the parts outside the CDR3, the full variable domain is GAGVSQSPSNKVTEKGKDVELRCDPISGHTALYWYRQSLGQGLEFLIYFQGNSAPDKSGLPSDRFSAERTGGSVSTLTIQRTQQEDSAVYLCASSTRTSGGAGELFFGEGSRLTVL.

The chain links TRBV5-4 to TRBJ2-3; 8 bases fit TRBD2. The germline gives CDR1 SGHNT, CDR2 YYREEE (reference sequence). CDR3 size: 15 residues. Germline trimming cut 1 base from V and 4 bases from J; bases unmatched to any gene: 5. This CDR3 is CASSLRAGGSDTQYF. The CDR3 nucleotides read TGTGCCAGCAGCTTGAGGGCGGGGGGCTCAGATACGCAGTATTTT.